The clone carrying this TCR beta chain was recorded only once. The data derive from a study of cytotoxic CD8 clonotypes in ibrutinib-treated CLL. Using immunoSEQ multiplex PCR, the repertoire was profiled, and TCRdb retains in-frame clones only, with some absent. This table holds over 150,000 clones, around three quarters found once. The V end was cut by 4 bases, the J end by 7 bases, with 17 bases between. The CDR3 is made up of 15 amino acids. CDR1 and CDR2 (germline): LGHNA, YNFKEQ. Sequences were derived from PBMCs, sampled after 24 months of ibrutinib treatment. This clonotype was obtained from a human donor with chronic lymphocytic leukemia. The rearrangement links TRBV4-2 to TRBJ2-1; D may correspond to TRBD1 or TRBD2 (6 bases each). The CDR3 nucleotides are TGTGCCAGCAGCCTAGGACCGGGGGCCATAAATGAGCAGTTCTTC. Its translation: CASSLGPGAINEQFF.